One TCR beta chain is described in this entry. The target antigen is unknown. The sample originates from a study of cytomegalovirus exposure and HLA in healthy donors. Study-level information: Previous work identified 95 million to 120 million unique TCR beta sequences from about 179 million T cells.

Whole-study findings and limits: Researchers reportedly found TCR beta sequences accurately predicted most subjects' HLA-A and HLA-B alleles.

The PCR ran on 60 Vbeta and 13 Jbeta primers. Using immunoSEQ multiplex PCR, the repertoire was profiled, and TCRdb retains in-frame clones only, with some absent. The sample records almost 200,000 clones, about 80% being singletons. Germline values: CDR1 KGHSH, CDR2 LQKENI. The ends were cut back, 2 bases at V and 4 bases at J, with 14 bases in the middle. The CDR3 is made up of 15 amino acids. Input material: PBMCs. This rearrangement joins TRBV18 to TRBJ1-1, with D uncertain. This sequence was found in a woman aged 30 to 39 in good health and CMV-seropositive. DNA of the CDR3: TGTGCCAGCTCACCAGGGAGTGGGAGGGTCACTGAAGCTTTCTTT. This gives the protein CASSPGSGRVTEAFF.